This passage covers 27 T cell receptor beta chains from one sample sequenced in a study of cytomegalovirus exposure and HLA in healthy donors. The PCR was carried out with 60 Vbeta primers and 13 Jbeta primers. Clones were sequenced by immunoSEQ multiplex PCR, and TCRdb holds only the in-frame ones, with some missing. Altogether about 120,000 clones are present, about four fifths being singletons, with the ten largest covering roughly 2.2%. Sequencing was carried out using PBMCs. These receptors were obtained from a woman aged 40 to 50 in good health and CMV-seronegative.

The DNA for the CDR3 is TGTGCCAGCAGTCCCCAAAACAGGGGATATGGCTACACCTTC. Amino acid sequence: CASSPQNRGYGYTF. V is TRBV27 and J is TRBJ1-2; the match to TRBD1 covers 7 bases. The CDR3 length is 14 residues. V trimming: 5 bases; J trimming: 5 bases; junction bases outside the gene matches: 8. The germline gives CDR1 MNHEY, CDR2 SMNVEV (reference sequence).

The rearrangement links TRBV11-3 to TRBJ2-1, with D possibly matching TRBD1 (5 bases). The germline gives CDR1 SGHNT, CDR2 YENEEA. V lost 5 bases and J lost 0, with 8 bases in between. The CDR3 covers 14 residues. The DNA for the CDR3 is TGTGCCAGCAGCCACGACAGCTCCTACAATGAGCAGTTCTTC. It translates to CASSHDSSYNEQFF.

This chain links TRBV28 with TRBJ1-1; the D is unclear. CDR1 is MDHEN, CDR2 SYDVKM, per germline. CDR3 length: 14 residues. Trimming cost V 8 bases and J 4 bases, with 17 bases left between them. The CDR3 DNA is TGTGCCAGCGGAGTCATAGCCGGGGTCACTGAAGCTTTCTTT. This sequence encodes CASGVIAGVTEAFF.

The chain links TRBV19 to TRBJ1-1; D ambiguous. CDR3 size: 13 residues. The V and J ends lost 0 bases and 11 bases respectively, with 13 bases between them. The germline V gene has CDR1 LNHDA and CDR2 SQIVND (reference sequence). CDR3 coding DNA: TGTGCCAGTAGTATAGATCTCAGGTGCGGGGCTTTCTTT. It codes for CASSIDLRCGAFF.

The chain carries TRBV6-6 and TRBJ1-2, with 11 bases matching TRBD1. Germline trimming cut 7 bases from V and 4 bases from J; bases unmatched to any gene: 8. CDR1 is MNHNY and CDR2 is SVGAGI in the germline V gene (reference sequence). The CDR3 length is 15 residues. The CDR3: CASTSDRGRVYGYTF. CDR3 nucleotide sequence: TGTGCCAGCACCTCGGACAGGGGGCGCGTCTATGGCTACACCTTC.

The CDR3: CASTPHGNGEKLFF. For the CDR3, the DNA is TGTGCCAGTACCCCTCACGGAAACGGGGAAAAACTGTTTTTT. The chain recombines TRBV19 with TRBJ1-4, with D uncertain. V was pared by 7 bases and J by 8 bases, with 17 bases between. The CDR3 totals 14 residues. Germline CDR1 is LNHDA and CDR2 is SQIVND (reference sequence).

The chain uses TRBV27 and TRBJ2-6, with 12 bases identical to TRBD1. Germline trimming cut 6 bases from V and 4 bases from J; bases unmatched to any gene: 13. The germline V gene has CDR1 MNHEY and CDR2 SMNVEV (reference sequence). The length of the CDR3 is 19 residues. The DNA for the CDR3 is TGTGCCAGCAGCCATTCCCCGGGACAGGGGGCGACGGGGGCCAACGTCCTGACTTTC. As protein: CASSHSPGQGATGANVLTF.

The rearrangement joins TRBV9 to TRBJ2-1; 12 bases align to TRBD2. Germline trimming cut 0 bases from V and 4 bases from J; bases unmatched to any gene: 2. The CDR3 is made up of 16 amino acids. From germline, CDR1 is SGDLS and CDR2 YYNGEE. Here the CDR3 reads CASSVETSGRYNEQFF. The CDR3 coding sequence is TGTGCCAGCAGCGTAGAAACTAGCGGGAGGTACAATGAGCAGTTCTTC.

This clone was picked up one time. The chain has TRBV7-9 and TRBJ2-1; D remains unclear. V lost 3 bases, J lost 6 bases, and 9 bases lay in between. This CDR3 is 13 amino acids long. Germline V gene lookup returns CDR1 SEHNR and CDR2 FQNEAQ (reference sequence). The CDR3 DNA follows: TGTGCCAGCAGCTTTCTTCAGCGCAATGAGCAGTTCTTC. Residues: CASSFLQRNEQFF.

The chain employs TRBV5-1 and TRBJ1-1; 9 nucleotides align to TRBD1. Trimming took 0 bases from V and 0 from J; bases not matched to a gene: 6. The length of the CDR3 is 17 residues. CDR1 SGHRS and CDR2 YFSETQ come from the germline V gene. In DNA, the CDR3 is TGCGCCAGCAGCTTGGGGACAGGGGCGTTAATGAACACTGAAGCTTTCTTT. Translation: CASSLGTGALMNTEAFF. The full variable domain, rest sourced from reference TRBV5-1 and TRBJ1-1, is KAGVTQTPRYLIKTRGQQVTLSCSPISGHRSVSWYQQTPGQGLQFLFEYFSETQRNKGNFPGRFSGRQFSNSRSEMNVSTLELGDSALYLCASSLGTGALMNTEAFFGQGTRLTVV.

This clone has just one count. V usage is TRBV25-1 and J usage is TRBJ2-5; 10 positions agree with TRBD2. V shed 8 bases and J 1 base; nucleotides not matched to a gene: 4. The CDR3 totals 14 residues. CDR1 MGHDK and CDR2 SYGVNS come from the germline V gene. CDR3 region: CASQREGTQETQYF. The CDR3 DNA sequence: TGTGCCAGCCAGCGGGAGGGCACCCAAGAGACCCAGTACTTC.

This clone has only a few counts. The chain couples TRBV6-1 to TRBJ2-2; 10 bases align to TRBD1. CDR1 is MNHNS, CDR2 SASEGT, per germline. The CDR3 is made up of 13 amino acids. J gave up 8 bases and V 6 bases, and 3 bases lay outside the gene matches. As DNA, the CDR3 is TGTGCCAGCAGGCGGACAGGGGGTGGGGAGCTGTTTTTT. Its translation is CASRRTGGGELFF.

J is TRBJ2-3 and V is TRBV10-1; D not resolved. Germline V lookup: CDR1 WNHNN, CDR2 SYGVQD (reference sequence). Trimming removed 2 bases at V and 4 bases at J, with 13 bases between. CDR3 size: 15 residues. CDR3 sequence reads: CASSEGGLDADTQYF. The DNA of the CDR3 is TGCGCCAGCAGTGAGGGCGGATTAGACGCAGATACGCAGTATTTT.

The chain employs TRBV28 and TRBJ1-4; the D gene is possibly TRBD1 (6 bases). Germline V gene data show CDR1 as MDHEN and CDR2 as SYDVKM. This CDR3 is 13 amino acids long. Between the trimmed V and J ends, which lost 6 bases and 8 bases, there was a span of 13 bases. The CDR3 loop is CASRNRVIEKLFF. CDR3 coding DNA: TGTGCCAGCAGAAACAGGGTTATAGAAAAACTGTTTTTT.

The V and J genes are TRBV7-8 and TRBJ2-5; 8 bases map to TRBD2. TRBJ2-7 explains the end of the DNA better; the J call may be wrong. Germline CDR1 reads SGHVS; CDR2 reads FQNEAQ. The CDR3 covers 15 residues. In DNA form, the CDR3 reads TGTGCCAGCAGCTTAGCTCCGGGAGGGCCCTACGAGCAGTACTTC. Translation gives CASSLAPGGPYEQYF.

The gene calls are TRBV6-1 and TRBJ2-7; D is uncertain. The CDR3 spans 15 residues. V gave up 2 bases and J gave up 3 bases, with 14 bases separating them. CDR1 and CDR2 from the germline V gene are MNHNS and SASEGT. CDR3: CASSEQHRDSYEQYF. In DNA, the CDR3 is TGTGCCAGCAGTGAACAGCACAGAGATAGCTACGAGCAGTACTTC.

Concerning this clone itself: One end of the junction varies from germline; a read error may be responsible. Within the sample, other DNA sequences also encode this same CDR3. This rearrangement joins TRBV5-1 to TRBJ1-1; maybe TRBD1 (5 bases). This CDR3 has 13 amino acids. Germline assignment: CDR1 SGHRS and CDR2 YFSETQ. CDR3 loop: CASSFDSYTEAFF. Here the CDR3 DNA reads TGCGCCAGTAGCTTCGACAGTTACACTGAAGCTTTCTTT.

This chain joins TRBV7-2 and TRBJ1-1; no firm D call. Germline CDR1 SGHTA, CDR2 FQGNSA. V lost 5 bases to trimming and J lost 0 bases, with 10 bases between them. The CDR3 length is 14 residues. CDR3 coding DNA: TGTGCCAGCAGCCCGTCGGGGATGAACACTGAAGCTTTCTTT. Protein sequence: CASSPSGMNTEAFF.

The chain links TRBV19 to TRBJ1-5; 9 bases agree with TRBD1. Germline CDR1 LNHDA, CDR2 SQIVND (reference sequence). This CDR3 is 15 amino acids long. V shed 4 bases, J shed 4 bases, and the junction held 5 bases outside the gene matches. CDR3 DNA sequence: TGTGCCAGTAGTACCTGGACAGGGGTAAATCAGCCCCAGCATTTT. Amino acid sequence: CASSTWTGVNQPQHF.

The chain has TRBV10-2 and TRBJ1-1, with unresolved D. CDR1 is WSHSY and CDR2 is SAAADI in the germline V gene. The CDR3 has 15 amino acids. The V end was cut by 6 bases, the J end by 7 bases, with 21 bases between. This chain's CDR3 is CASRMEGPGKSEAFF. CDR3 sequence (DNA): TGCGCCAGCAGGATGGAGGGCCCTGGCAAGAGTGAAGCTTTCTTT.

The genes are TRBV19 and TRBJ2-2; maybe TRBD2 (7 bases). CDR1 is LNHDA and CDR2 is SQIVND in the germline V gene (reference sequence). CDR3 length: 14 residues. Trimming removed 2 bases from V and 6 bases from J, with 10 bases in between. CDR3 sequence (DNA): TGTGCCAGTAGTATACCGGGGGGCTCCGGGGAGCTGTTTTTT. This sequence encodes CASSIPGGSGELFF.

There are a few counts of this clone. The chain links TRBV13 to TRBJ2-5; 11 bases match TRBD1. Germline V gene sequence: CDR1 PRHDT, CDR2 FYEKMQ (reference sequence). This CDR3 is 15 amino acids long. The J segment lost 5 bases and the V segment lost 5 bases, leaving 7 bases of the junction unmatched. As DNA, the CDR3 is TGTGCCAGCAGCGTCTGGGGACAGGGGGGCGAGACCCAGTACTTC. Translating it yields CASSVWGQGGETQYF.

This sequence joins TRBV7-2 and TRBJ2-7, with D perhaps TRBD1 (6 bases). Deletions cut 4 bases from V and 3 bases from J, with 10 bases between. Germline lookup yields CDR1 SGHTA and CDR2 FQGNSA. CDR3 length equals 13 residues. In nucleotides, the CDR3 is TGTGCCAGCAGCTGGGGACAACACTACGAGCAGTACTTC. Amino acids: CASSWGQHYEQYF.

This clone occurred once. The chain couples TRBV28 to TRBJ2-7, with TRBD2 identical over 9 bases. This CDR3 region has 20 residues. V was clipped by 8 bases and J by 0 bases; unmatched bases: 23. CDR1 is MDHEN, CDR2 SYDVKM, per germline. This CDR3 is CASLGGPIWGEREVSYEQYF. In DNA, the CDR3 is TGTGCCAGCCTGGGGGGGCCTATATGGGGGGAGCGGGAGGTCTCCTACGAGCAGTACTTC.

V usage is TRBV28 and J usage is TRBJ1-5; D not certain. Germline V lookup: CDR1 MDHEN, CDR2 SYDVKM. The ends were cut back, 5 bases at V and 7 bases at J, with 12 bases in the middle. The CDR3 runs 13 residues. The chain's CDR3 is CASSRTLKQPQHF. The CDR3, as DNA: TGTGCCAGCAGTAGGACTTTAAAACAGCCCCAGCATTTT. Full variable domain (rest looked up from reference TRBV28 and TRBJ1-5): DVKVTQSSRYLVKRTGEKVFLECVQDMDHENMFWYRQDPGLGLRLIYFSYDVKMKEKGDIPEGYSVSREKKERFSLILESASTNQTSMYLCASSRTLKQPQHFGDGTRLSIL.

The chain combines TRBV9 with TRBJ2-1; 8 bases are a match to TRBD1. Germline CDR1 reads SGDLS; CDR2 reads YYNGEE. Trimming at V came to 0 bases and at J to 15 bases, leaving 11 bases not matched to a gene. CDR3 length: 14 amino acids. The CDR3 here is CASSVEPSRGQLFF. CDR3 nucleotide sequence: TGTGCCAGCAGCGTAGAGCCCAGCAGGGGGCAGCTGTTCTTC. The full variable domain, rest sourced from reference TRBV9 and TRBJ2-1, is DSGVTQTPKHLITATGQRVTLRCSPRSGDLSVYWYQQSLDQGLQFLIQYYNGEERAKGNILERFSAQQFPDLHSELNLSSLELGDSALYFCASSVEPSRGQLFFGPGTRLTVL.

This rearrangement joins TRBV7-6 to TRBJ2-3, with D tentatively TRBD2 (5 bases). The CDR3 is 14 residues long. Between the trimmed V and J ends, which lost 2 bases and 2 bases, there was a span of 8 bases. Germline CDR1 reads SGHVS; CDR2 reads FNYEAQ. The CDR3 DNA is TGTGCCAGCAGCTTACTAGACTACACAGATACGCAGTATTTT. Amino acid sequence: CASSLLDYTDTQYF.